This T cell receptor beta chain originates from a study of blood T cell repertoires in COVID-19. Study-level information: Acute and convalescent COVID-19 samples came from the United States, Italy and Spain.

Germline lookup yields CDR1 SGHRS and CDR2 YFSETQ. The ends were cut back, 0 bases at V and 3 bases at J, with 9 bases in the middle. The CDR3 runs to 14 residues. The assay was immunoSEQ multiplex PCR, and TCRdb's table has in-frame clones only and misses some. The sample holds approximately 460,000 clones, roughly 87% seen once. Regarding this clone: At the DNA level, this CDR3 is encoded by other sequences in the same sample as well.

The specimen was peripheral blood. The chain carries TRBV5-1 and TRBJ1-1; tentative D call: TRBD1 (5 bases). This TCR derives from a young man with COVID-19, enrolled during active disease. CDR3 sequence: CASSLGQGYTEAFF. The CDR3 DNA reads as TGCGCCAGCAGCTTGGGGCAGGGTTACACTGAAGCTTTCTTT.